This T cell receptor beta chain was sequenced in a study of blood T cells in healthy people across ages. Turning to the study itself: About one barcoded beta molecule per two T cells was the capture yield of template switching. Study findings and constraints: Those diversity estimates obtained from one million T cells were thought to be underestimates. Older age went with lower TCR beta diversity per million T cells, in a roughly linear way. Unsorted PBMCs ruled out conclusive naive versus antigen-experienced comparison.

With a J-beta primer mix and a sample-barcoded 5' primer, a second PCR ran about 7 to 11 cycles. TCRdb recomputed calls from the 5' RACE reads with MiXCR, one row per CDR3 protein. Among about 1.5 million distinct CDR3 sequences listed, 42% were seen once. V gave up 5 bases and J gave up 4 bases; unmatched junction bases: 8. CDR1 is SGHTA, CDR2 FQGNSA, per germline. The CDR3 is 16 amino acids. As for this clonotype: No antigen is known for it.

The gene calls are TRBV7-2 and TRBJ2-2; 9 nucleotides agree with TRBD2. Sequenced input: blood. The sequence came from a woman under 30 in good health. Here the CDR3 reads CASSPIRRGGTGELFF. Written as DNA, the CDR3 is TGTGCCAGCAGCCCGATCCGGCGGGGGGGCACCGGGGAGCTGTTTTTT.